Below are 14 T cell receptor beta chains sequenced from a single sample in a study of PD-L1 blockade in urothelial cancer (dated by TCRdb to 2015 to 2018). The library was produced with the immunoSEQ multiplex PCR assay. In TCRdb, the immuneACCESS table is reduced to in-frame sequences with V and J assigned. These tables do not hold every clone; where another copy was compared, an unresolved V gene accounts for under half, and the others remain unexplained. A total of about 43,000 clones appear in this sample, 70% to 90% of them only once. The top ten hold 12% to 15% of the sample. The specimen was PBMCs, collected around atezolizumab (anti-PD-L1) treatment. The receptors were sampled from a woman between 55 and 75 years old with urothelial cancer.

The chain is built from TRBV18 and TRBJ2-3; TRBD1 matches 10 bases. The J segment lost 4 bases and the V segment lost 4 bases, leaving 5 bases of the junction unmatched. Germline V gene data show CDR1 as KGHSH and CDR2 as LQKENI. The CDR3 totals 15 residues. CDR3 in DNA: TGTGCCAGCTCACTAACCGGACAGGGGGCAGATACGCAGTATTTT. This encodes CASSLTGQGADTQYF.

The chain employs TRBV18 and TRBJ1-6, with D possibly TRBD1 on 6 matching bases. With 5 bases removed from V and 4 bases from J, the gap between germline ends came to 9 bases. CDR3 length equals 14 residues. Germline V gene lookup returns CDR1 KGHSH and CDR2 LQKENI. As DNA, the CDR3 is TGTGCCAGCTCATTACAGGGTTATAATTCACCCCTCCACTTT. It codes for CASSLQGYNSPLHF.

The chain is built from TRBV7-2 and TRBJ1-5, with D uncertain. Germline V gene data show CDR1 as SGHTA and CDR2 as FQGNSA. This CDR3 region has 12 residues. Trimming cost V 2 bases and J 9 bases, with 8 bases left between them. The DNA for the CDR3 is TGTGCCAGCAGCTTATCCGAGCGGCCCCAGCATTTT. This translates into CASSLSERPQHF.

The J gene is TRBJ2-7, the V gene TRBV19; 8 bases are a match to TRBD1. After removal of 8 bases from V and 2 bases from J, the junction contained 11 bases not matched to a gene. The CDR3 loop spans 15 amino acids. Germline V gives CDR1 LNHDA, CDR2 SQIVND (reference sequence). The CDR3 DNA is TGTGCCAGTGGACAGGGCTCCGCCCCTGCCTACGAGCAGTACTTC. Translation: CASGQGSAPAYEQYF.

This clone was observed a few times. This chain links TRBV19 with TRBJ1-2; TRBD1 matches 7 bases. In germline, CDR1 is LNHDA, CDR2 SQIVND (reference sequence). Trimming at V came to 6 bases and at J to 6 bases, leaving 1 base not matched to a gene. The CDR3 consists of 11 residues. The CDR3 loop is CASRTGHGYTF. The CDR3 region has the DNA TGTGCCAGTAGGACAGGGCATGGCTACACCTTC.

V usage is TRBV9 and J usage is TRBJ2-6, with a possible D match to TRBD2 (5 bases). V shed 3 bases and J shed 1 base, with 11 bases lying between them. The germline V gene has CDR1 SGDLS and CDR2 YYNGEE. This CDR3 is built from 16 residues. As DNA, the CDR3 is TGTGCCAGCAGCGGAGGGTCAGCGTCTGGGGCCAACGTCCTGACTTTC. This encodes CASSGGSASGANVLTF.

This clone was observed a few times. The CDR3 DNA follows: TGTGCCAGCAGCTTAGGTCTGGGAGGCGAGCAGTACTTC. Protein: CASSLGLGGEQYF. The genes are TRBV5-6 and TRBJ2-7, with D possibly matching TRBD2 (6 bases). V lost 2 bases and J 6 bases, leaving 12 bases between the germline ends. The CDR3 length is 13 residues. The V gene's germline CDR1 is SGHDT and CDR2 YYEEEE.

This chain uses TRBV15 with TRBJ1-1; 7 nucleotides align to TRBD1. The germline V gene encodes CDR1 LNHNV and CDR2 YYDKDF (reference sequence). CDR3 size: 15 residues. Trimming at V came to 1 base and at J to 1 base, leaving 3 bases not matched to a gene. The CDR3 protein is CATSRGRDRNTEAFF. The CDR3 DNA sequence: TGTGCCACCAGCAGAGGCCGGGACAGGAACACTGAAGCTTTCTTT.

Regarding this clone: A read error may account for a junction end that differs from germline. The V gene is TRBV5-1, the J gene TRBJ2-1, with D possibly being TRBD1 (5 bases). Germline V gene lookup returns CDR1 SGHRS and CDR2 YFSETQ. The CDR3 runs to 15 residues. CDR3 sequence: CASSPEQQGYDEQFF. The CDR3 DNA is TGCGCCAGCAGCCCGGAACAGCAGGGCTACGATGAGCAGTTCTTC. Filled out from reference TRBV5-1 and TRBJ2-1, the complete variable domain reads KAGVTQTPRYLIKTRGQQVTLSCSPISGHRSVSWYQQTPGQGLQFLFEYFSETQRNKGNFPGRFSGRQFSNSRSEMNVSTLELGDSALYLCASSPEQQGYDEQFFGPGTRLTVL.

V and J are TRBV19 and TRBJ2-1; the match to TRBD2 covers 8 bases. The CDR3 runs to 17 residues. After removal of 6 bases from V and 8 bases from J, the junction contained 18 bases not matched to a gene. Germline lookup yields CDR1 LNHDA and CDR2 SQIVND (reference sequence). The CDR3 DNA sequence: TGTGCCAGTAGGCCCTTTTGGAGCGGGAGATGGGAAGATGAGCAGTTCTTC. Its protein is CASRPFWSGRWEDEQFF.

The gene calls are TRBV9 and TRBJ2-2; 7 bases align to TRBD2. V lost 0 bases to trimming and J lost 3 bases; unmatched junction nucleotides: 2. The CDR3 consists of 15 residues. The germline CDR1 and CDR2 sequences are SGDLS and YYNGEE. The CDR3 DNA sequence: TGTGCCAGCAGCGTAGTAGCGGGTGACACCGGGGAGCTGTTTTTT. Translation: CASSVVAGDTGELFF.

The CDR3 reads CASSEGAAPSYEQYF. The CDR3 nucleotides are TGTGCCAGCAGTGAGGGGGCGGCCCCCTCCTACGAGCAGTACTTC. This chain uses TRBV2 with TRBJ2-7; weak D call: TRBD1 (6 bases). This CDR3 comprises 15 residues. V lost 3 bases to trimming and J lost 0 bases, with 12 bases between them. Per germline, CDR1 SNHLY and CDR2 FYNNEI.

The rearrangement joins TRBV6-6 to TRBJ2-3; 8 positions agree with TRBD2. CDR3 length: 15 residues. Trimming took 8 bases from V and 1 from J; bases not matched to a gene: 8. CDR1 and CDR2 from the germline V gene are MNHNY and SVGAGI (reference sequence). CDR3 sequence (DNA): TGTGCCAGCCAACGACGGCGGGGGGGCACAGATACGCAGTATTTT. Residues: CASQRRRGGTDTQYF.

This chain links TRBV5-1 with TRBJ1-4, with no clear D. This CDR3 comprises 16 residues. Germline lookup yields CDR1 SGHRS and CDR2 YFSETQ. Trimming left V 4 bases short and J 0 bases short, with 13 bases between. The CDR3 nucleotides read TGCGCCAGCAGCGAAGGTACGGGTGCAACTAATGAAAAACTGTTTTTT. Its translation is CASSEGTGATNEKLFF.